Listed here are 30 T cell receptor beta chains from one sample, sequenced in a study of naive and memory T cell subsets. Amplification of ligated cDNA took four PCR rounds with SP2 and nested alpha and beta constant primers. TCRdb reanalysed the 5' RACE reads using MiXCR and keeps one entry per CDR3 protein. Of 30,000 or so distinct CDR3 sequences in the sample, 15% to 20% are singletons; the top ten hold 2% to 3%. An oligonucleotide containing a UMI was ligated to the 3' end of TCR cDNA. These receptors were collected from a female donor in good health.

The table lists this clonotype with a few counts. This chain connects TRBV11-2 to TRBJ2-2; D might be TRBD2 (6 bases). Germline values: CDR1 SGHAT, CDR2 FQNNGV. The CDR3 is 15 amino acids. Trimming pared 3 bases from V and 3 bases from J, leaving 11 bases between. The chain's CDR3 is CASSFTGSHTGELFF. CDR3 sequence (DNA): TGTGCCAGCAGCTTTACCGGGAGTCACACCGGGGAGCTGTTTTTT. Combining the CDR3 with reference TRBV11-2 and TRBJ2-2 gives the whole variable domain EAGVAQSPRYKIIEKRQSVAFWCNPISGHATLYWYQQILGQGPKLLIQFQNNGVVDDSQLPKDRFSAERLKGVDSTLKIQPAKLEDSAVYLCASSFTGSHTGELFFGEGSRLTVL.

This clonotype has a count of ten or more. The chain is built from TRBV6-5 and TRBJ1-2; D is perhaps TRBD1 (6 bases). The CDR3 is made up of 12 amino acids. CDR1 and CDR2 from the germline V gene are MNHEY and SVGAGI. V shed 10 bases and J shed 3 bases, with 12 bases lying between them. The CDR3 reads CATADRHYGYTF. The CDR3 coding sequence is TGTGCCACCGCAGACAGGCACTATGGCTACACCTTC.

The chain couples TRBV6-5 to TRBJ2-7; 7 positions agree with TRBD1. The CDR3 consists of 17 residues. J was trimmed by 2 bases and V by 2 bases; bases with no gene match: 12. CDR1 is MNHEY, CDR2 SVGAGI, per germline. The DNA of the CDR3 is TGTGCCAGCAGTTACCTGGGTTTACAGGGGTCGACCTACGAGCAGTACTTC. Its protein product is CASSYLGLQGSTYEQYF.

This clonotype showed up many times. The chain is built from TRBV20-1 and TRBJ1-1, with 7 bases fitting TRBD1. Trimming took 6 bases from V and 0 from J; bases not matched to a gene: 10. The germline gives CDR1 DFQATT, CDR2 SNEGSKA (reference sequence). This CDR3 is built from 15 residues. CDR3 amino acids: CSALIQGTMNTEAFF. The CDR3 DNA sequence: TGCAGTGCCCTAATACAGGGGACCATGAACACTGAAGCTTTCTTT.

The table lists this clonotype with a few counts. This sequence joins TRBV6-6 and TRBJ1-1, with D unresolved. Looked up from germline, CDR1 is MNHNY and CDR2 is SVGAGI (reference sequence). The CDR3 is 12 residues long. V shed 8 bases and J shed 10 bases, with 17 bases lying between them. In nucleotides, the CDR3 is TGTGCCAGCTGCGAGACGCGGGGAGGAGCTTTCTTT. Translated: CASCETRGGAFF.

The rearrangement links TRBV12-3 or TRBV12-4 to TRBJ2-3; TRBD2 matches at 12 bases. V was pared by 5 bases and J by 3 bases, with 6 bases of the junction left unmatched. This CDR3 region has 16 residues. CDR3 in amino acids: CASSPRTSGVTDTQYF. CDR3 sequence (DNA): TGTGCCAGCAGTCCTAGGACTAGCGGGGTAACAGATACGCAGTATTTT.

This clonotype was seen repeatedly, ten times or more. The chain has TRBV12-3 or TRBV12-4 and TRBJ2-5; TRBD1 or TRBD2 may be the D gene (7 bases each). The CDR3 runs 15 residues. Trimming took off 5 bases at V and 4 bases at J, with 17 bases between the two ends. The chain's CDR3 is CASSMRQGGGETQYF. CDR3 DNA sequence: TGTGCCAGCAGTATGCGACAGGGAGGGGGAGAGACCCAGTACTTC.

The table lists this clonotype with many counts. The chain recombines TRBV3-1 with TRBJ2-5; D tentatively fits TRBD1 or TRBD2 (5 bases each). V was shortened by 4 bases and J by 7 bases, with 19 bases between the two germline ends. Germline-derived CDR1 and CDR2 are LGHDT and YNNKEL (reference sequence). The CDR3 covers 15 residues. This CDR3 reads CASSPLGTSQGTQYF. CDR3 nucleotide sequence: TGTGCCAGCAGCCCCCTGGGGACCAGCCAGGGGACCCAGTACTTC.

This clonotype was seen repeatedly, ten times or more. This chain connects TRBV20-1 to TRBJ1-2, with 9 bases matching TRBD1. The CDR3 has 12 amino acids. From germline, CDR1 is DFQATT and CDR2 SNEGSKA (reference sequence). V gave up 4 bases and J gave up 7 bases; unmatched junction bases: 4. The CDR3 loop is CSAKQGAIGYTF. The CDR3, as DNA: TGCAGTGCTAAACAGGGGGCAATTGGCTACACCTTC.

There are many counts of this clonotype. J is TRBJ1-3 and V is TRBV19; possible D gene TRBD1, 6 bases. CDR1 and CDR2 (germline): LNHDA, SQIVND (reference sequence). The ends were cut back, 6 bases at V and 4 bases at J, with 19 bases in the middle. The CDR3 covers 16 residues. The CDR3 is CASSTLPGASGNTIYF. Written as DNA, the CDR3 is TGTGCCAGTAGCACCTTACCGGGGGCGAGCGGAAACACCATATATTTT.

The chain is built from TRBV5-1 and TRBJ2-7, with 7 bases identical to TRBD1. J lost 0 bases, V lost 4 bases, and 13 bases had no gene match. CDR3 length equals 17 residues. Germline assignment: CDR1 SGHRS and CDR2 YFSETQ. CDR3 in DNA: TGCGCCAGCAGCCAAGCCACCACAGGGGAAAGCTCCTACGAGCAGTACTTC. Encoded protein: CASSQATTGESSYEQYF.

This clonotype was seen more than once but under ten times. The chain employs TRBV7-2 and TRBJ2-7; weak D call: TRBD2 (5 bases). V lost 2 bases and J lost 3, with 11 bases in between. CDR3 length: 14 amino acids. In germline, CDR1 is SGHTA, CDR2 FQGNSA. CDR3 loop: CASSLIGLGYEQYF. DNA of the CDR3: TGTGCCAGCAGCTTAATCGGACTGGGCTACGAGCAGTACTTC.

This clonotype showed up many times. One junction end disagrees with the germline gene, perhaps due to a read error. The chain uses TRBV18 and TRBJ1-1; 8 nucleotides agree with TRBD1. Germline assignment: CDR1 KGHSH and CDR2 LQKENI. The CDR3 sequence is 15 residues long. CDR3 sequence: CASSAPQGAVTEAFF. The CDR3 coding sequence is TGTGCCAGCTCAGCACCCCAGGGGGCAGTCACTGAAGCTTTCTTT. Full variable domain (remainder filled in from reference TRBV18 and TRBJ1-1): NAGVMQNPRHLVRRRGQEARLRCSPMKGHSHVYWYRQLPEEGLKFMVYLQKENIIDESGMPKERFSAEFPKEGPSILRIQQVVRGDSAAYFCASSAPQGAVTEAFFGQGTRLTVV.

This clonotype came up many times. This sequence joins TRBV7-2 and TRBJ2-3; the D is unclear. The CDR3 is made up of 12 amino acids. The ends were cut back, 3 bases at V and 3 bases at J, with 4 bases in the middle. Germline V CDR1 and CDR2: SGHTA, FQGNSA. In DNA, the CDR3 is TGTGCCAGCAGCTTTCGGACAGATACGCAGTATTTT. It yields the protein CASSFRTDTQYF.

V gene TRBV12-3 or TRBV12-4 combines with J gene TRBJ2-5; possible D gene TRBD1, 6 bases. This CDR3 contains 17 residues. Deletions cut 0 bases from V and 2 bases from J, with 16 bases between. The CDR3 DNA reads TGTGCCAGCAGTTTAGCTGTCGTGGACAGCCAACAAGAGACCCAGTACTTC. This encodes CASSLAVVDSQQETQYF.

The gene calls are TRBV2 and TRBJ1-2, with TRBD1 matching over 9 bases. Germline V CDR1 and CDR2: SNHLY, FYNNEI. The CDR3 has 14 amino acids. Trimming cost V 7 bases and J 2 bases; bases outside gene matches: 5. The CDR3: CASTVTGGNYGYTF. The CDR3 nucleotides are TGTGCCAGCACCGTGACAGGGGGAAACTATGGCTACACCTTC.

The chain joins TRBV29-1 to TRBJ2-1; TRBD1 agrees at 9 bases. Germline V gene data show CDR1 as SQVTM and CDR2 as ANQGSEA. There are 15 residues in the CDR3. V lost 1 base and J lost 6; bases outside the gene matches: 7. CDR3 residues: CSVEVGGTGINEQFF. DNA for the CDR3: TGCAGCGTTGAAGTGGGGGGGACAGGGATCAATGAGCAGTTCTTC.

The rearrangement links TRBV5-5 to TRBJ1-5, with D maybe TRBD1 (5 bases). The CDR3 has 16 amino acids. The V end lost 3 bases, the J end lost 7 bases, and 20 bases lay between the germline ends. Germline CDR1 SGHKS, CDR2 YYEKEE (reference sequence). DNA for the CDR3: TGTGCCAGCAGCTCGGATGGGGGGGTTCTACGACAGCCCCAGCATTTT. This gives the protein CASSSDGGVLRQPQHF.

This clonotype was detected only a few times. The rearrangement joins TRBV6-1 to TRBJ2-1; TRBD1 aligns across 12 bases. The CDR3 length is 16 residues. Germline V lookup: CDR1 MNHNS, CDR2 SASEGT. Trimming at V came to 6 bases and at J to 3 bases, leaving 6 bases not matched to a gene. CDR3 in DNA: TGTGCCAGCAGACAGGGACAGGGGGCGTTCTACAATGAGCAGTTCTTC. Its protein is CASRQGQGAFYNEQFF.

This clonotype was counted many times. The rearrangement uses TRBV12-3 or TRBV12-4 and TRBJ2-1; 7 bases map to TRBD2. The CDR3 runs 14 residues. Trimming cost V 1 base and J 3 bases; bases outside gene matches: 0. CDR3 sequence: CASSLGGGYNEQFF. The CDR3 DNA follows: TGTGCCAGCAGTTTAGGGGGGGGCTACAATGAGCAGTTCTTC.

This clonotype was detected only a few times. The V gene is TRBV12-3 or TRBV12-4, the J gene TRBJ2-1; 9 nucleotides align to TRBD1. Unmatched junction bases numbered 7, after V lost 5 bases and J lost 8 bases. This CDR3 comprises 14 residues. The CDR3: CASSDRDRVHEQFF. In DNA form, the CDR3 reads TGTGCCAGCAGTGACCGGGACAGGGTCCATGAGCAGTTCTTC.

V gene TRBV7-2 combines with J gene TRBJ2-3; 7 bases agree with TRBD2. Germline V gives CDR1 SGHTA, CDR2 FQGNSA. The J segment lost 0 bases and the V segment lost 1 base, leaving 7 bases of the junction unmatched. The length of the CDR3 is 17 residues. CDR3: CASSLVAAGVSTDTQYF. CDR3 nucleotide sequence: TGTGCCAGCAGCTTAGTGGCGGCGGGGGTAAGCACAGATACGCAGTATTTT.

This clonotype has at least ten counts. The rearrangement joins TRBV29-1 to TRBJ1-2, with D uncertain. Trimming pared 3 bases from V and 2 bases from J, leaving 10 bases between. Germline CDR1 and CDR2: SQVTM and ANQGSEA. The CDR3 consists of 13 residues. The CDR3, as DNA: TGCAGCGTTGATTTTGCAGGAAACTATGGCTACACCTTC. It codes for CSVDFAGNYGYTF. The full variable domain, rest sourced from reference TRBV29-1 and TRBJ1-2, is SAVISQKPSRDICQRGTSLTIQCQVDSQVTMMFWYRQQPGQSLTLIATANQGSEATYESGFVIDKFPISRPNLTFSTLTVSNMSPEDSSIYLCSVDFAGNYGYTFGSGTRLTVV.

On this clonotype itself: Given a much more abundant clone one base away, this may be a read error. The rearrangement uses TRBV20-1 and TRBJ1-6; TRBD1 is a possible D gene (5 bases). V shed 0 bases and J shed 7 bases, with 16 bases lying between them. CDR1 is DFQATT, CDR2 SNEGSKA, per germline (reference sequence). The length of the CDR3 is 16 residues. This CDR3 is CSARDTGRELNSPLHF. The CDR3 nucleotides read TGCAGTGCTAGAGACACAGGCCGTGAGCTCAATTCACCCCTCCACTTT.

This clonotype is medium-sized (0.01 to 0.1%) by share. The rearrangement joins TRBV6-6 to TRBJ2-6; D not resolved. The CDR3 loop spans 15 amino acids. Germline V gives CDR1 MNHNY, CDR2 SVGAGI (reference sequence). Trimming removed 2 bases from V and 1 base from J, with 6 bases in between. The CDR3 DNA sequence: TGTGCCAGCAGTTACGAAAGTTCTGGGGCCAACGTCCTGACTTTC. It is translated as CASSYESSGANVLTF.

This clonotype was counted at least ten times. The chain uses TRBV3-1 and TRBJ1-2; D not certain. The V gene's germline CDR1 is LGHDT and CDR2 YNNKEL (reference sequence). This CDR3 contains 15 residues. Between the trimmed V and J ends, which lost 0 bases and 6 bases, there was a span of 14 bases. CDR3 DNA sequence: TGTGCCAGCAGCCAAGATGTAGAAGGGTGGAATGGCTACACCTTC. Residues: CASSQDVEGWNGYTF.

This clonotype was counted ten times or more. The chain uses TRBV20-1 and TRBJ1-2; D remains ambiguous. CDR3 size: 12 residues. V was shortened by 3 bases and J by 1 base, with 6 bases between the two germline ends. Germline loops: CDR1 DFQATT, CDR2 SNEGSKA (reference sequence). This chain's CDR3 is CSARGGNYGYTF. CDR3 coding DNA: TGCAGTGCTAGGGGTGGTAACTATGGCTACACCTTC.

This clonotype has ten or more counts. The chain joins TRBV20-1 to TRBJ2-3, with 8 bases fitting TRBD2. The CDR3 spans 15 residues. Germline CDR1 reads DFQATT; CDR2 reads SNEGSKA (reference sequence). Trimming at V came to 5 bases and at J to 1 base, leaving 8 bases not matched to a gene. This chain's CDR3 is CSAVSGGPGTDTQYF. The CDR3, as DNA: TGCAGTGCTGTATCGGGGGGGCCGGGCACAGATACGCAGTATTTT.

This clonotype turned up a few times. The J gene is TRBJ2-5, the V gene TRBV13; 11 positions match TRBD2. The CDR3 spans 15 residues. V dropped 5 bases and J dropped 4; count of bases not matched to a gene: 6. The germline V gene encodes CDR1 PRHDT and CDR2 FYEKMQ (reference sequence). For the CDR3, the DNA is TGTGCCAGCAGCGAAGGACTAGCGGGTGGAGAGACCCAGTACTTC. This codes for CASSEGLAGGETQYF.

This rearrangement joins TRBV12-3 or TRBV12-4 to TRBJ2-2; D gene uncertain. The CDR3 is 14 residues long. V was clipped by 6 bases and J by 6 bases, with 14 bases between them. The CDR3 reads CASRWSVGSGELFF. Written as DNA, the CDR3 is TGTGCCAGCAGGTGGTCCGTGGGCTCCGGGGAGCTGTTTTTT.